This TCR beta chain was recovered during a study of Ad26.COV2.S vaccination and SARS-CoV-2 variants. Documented treatment: some 20 received Ad26.COV2.S at low or high dose, single or two shots; 5 received placebo; per-sample allocation not given. Sampling happened 63 days after the first vaccine or placebo injection. An 18-55-year-old adult in Boston served as donor. Libraries were prepared by immunoSEQ multiplex PCR; TCRdb keeps only in-frame clonotypes and omits some of them. The sample contains roughly 270,000 clones, over 75% of which appear only once. General study results and limits: Vaccinees and placebo recipients showed similar non-spike TCR breadth. Analyses of TCR breadth and depth may have underestimated total T cell responses.

About this clone: Antigen specificity is unknown.

The material sequenced was peripheral blood, taken in a trial of Ad26.COV2.S vaccine versus placebo. The TCR sequence derives from a person between 18 and 60 years old who received the Ad26.COV2.S COVID-19 vaccine or a placebo.

CDR3 sequence reads: CASSLVSLVHEQYF. CDR3 DNA sequence: TGTGCCAGCAGCTTGGTGTCCTTAGTCCACGAGCAGTACTTC. The chain employs TRBV5-6 and TRBJ2-7; D is uncertain. Germline CDR1 SGHDT, CDR2 YYEEEE. The ends were cut back, 0 bases at V and 5 bases at J, with 12 bases in the middle. The CDR3 has 14 amino acids.